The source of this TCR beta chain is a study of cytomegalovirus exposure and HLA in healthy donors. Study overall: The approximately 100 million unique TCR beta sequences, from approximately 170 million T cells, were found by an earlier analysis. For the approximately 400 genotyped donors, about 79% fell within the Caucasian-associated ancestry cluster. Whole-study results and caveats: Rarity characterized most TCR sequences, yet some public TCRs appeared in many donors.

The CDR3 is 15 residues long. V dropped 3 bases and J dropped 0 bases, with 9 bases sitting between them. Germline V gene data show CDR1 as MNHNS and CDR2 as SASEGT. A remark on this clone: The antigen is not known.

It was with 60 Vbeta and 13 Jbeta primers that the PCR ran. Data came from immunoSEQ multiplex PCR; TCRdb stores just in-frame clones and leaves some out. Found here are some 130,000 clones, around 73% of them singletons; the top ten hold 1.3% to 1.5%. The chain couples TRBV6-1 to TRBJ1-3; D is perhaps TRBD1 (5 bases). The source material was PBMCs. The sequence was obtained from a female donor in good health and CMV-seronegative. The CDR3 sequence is CASSDPTVSGNTIYF. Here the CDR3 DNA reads TGTGCCAGCAGTGACCCGACAGTCTCTGGAAACACCATATATTTT.